The clone carrying this TCR beta chain showed up just a few times. This specimen comes from a study of CD8+ T cells in alopecia areata. The sample's treatment: oral pan-JAK inhibitor, 5-10 mg twice daily. This CDR3 has 16 residues. Germline trimming cut 3 bases from V and 5 bases from J; bases unmatched to any gene: 10. Germline CDR1 reads MGHDK; CDR2 reads SYGVNS. RNA was extracted and reverse transcribed into cDNA as the sequencing template. Sequenced by immunoSEQ multiplex PCR; TCRdb stores in-frame clones only, minus some. The data show 200,000 or so clones, 55% to 70% seen once. The specimen comprised CD4+ T cells sorted from blood, sampled at week 24, from a patient treated with tofacitinib. The V gene is TRBV25-1, the J gene TRBJ2-1; 7 positions agree with TRBD2. This TCR was recovered from a human donor with alopecia areata. The CDR3 bases are TGTGCCAGCAGTGAGGGGAGGGTCTTTGGTAACAATGAGCAGTTCTTC. Translating gives CASSEGRVFGNNEQFF.